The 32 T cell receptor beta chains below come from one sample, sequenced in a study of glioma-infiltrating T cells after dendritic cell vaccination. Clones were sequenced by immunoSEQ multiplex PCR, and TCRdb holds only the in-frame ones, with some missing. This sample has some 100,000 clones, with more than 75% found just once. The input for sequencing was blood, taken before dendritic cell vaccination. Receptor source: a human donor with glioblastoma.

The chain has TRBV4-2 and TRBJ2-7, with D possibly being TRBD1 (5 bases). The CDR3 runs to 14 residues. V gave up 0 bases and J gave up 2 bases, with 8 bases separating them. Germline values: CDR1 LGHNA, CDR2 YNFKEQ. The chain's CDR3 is CASSQDRQTYEQYF. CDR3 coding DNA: TGTGCCAGCAGCCAAGATAGACAGACCTACGAGCAGTACTTC.

DNA of the CDR3: TGCGCCAGCAGCTTGACGCGGGGGGGCACAGATACGCAGTATTTT. Protein: CASSLTRGGTDTQYF. This chain joins TRBV5-1 and TRBJ2-3, with 8 nucleotides matching TRBD2. The V segment lost 1 base and the J segment 1 base; nucleotides outside the gene matches: 2. The CDR3 contains 15 residues. The V gene's germline CDR1 is SGHRS and CDR2 YFSETQ. The full variable domain, in which reference TRBV5-1 and TRBJ2-3 provide the parts outside the CDR3, is KAGVTQTPRYLIKTRGQQVTLSCSPISGHRSVSWYQQTPGQGLQFLFEYFSETQRNKGNFPGRFSGRQFSNSRSEMNVSTLELGDSALYLCASSLTRGGTDTQYFGPGTRLTVL.

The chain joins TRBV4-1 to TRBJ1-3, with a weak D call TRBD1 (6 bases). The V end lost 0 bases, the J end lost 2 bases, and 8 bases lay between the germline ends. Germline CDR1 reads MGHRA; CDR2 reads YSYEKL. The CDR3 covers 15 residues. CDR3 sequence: CASSQDGTPGNTIYF. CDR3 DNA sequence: TGCGCCAGCAGCCAAGATGGGACACCTGGAAACACCATATATTTT.

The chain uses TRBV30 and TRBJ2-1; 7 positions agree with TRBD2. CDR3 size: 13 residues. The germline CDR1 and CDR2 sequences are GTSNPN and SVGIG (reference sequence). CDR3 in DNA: TGTTCCTCACTAGCGAGACGCTACAATGAGCAGTTCTTC. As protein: CSSLARRYNEQFF.

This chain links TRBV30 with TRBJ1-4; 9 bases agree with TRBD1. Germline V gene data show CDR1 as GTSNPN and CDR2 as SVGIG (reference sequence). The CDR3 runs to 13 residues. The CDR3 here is CAITGQGFEKLFF. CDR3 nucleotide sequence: TGTGCAATCACGGGACAGGGTTTCGAAAAACTGTTTTTT.

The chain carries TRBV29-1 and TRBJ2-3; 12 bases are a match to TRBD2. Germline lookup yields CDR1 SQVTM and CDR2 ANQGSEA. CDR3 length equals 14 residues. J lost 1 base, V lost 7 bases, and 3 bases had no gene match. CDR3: CSGRLAGGTDTQYF. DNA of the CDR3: TGCAGCGGCCGACTAGCGGGGGGCACAGATACGCAGTATTTT.

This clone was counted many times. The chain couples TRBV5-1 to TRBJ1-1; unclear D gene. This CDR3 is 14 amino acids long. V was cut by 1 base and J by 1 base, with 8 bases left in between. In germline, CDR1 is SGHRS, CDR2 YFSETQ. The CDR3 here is CASSLFSGNTEAFF. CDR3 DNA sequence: TGCGCCAGCAGCTTGTTCTCGGGGAACACTGAAGCTTTCTTT.

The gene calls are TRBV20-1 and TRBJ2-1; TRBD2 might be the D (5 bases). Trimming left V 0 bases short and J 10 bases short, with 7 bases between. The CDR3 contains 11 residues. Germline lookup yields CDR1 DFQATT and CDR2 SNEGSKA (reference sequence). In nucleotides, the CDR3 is TGCAGTGCTAGAGACCGGGGAGAGCAGTTCTTC. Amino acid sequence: CSARDRGEQFF.

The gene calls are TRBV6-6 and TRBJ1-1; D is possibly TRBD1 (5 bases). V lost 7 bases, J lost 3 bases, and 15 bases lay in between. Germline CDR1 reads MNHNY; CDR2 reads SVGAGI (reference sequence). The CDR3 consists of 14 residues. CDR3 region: CASTPGQGDTEAFF. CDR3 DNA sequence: TGTGCCAGCACCCCCGGGCAGGGCGACACTGAAGCTTTCTTT.

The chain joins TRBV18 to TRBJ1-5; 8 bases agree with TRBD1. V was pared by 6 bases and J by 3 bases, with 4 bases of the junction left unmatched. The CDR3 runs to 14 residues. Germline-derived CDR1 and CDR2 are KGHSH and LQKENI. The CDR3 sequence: CASSPDRVNQPQHF. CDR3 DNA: TGTGCCAGCTCTCCGGACAGGGTCAATCAGCCCCAGCATTTT.

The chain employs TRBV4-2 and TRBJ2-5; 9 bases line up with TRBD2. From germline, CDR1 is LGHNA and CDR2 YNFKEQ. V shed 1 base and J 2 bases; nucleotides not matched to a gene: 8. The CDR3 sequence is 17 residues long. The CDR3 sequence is CASSQGGDSGGQETQYF. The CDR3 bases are TGTGCCAGCAGCCAAGGGGGAGATAGCGGGGGTCAAGAGACCCAGTACTTC.

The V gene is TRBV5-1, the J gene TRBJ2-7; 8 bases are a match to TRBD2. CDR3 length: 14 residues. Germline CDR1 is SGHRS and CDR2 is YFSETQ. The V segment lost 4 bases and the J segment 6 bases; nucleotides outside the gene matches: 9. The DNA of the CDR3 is TGCGCCAGCAGCATAGGGACTAGTAGGATCGAGCAGTACTTC. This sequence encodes CASSIGTSRIEQYF.

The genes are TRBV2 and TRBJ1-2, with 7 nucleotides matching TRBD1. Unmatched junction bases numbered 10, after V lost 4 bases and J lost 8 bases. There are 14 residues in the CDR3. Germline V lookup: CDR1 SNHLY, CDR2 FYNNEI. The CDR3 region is CASSVSTGRRGYTF. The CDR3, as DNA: TGTGCCAGCAGTGTTTCGACAGGGCGAAGGGGCTACACCTTC.

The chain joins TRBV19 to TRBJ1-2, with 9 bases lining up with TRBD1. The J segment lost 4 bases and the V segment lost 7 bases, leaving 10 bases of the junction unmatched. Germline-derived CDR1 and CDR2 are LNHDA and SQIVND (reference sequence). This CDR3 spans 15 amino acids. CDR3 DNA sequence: TGTGCCAGTACCTTACAGGGGGCCCTAAGCTATGGCTACACCTTC. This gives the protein CASTLQGALSYGYTF.

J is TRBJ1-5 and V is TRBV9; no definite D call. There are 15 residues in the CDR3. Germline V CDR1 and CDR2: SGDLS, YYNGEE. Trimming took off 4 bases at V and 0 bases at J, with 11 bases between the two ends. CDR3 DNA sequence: TGTGCCAGCAGCAATGGAGGTTATAGCAATCAGCCCCAGCATTTT. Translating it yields CASSNGGYSNQPQHF.

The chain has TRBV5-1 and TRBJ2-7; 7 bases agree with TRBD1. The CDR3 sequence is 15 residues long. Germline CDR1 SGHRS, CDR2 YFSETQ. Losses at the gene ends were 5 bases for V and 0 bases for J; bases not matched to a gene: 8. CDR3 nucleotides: TGCGCCAGCAGTTCCGGGACAGAGCTCTCCTACGAGCAGTACTTC. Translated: CASSSGTELSYEQYF. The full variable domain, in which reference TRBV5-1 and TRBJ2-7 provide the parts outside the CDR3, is KAGVTQTPRYLIKTRGQQVTLSCSPISGHRSVSWYQQTPGQGLQFLFEYFSETQRNKGNFPGRFSGRQFSNSRSEMNVSTLELGDSALYLCASSSGTELSYEQYFGPGTRLTVT.

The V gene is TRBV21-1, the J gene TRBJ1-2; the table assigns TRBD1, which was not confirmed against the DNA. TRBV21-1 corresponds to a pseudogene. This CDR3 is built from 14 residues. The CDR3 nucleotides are TGTGCCAGCAGCTTAAGCAGGGTGATCTATGGCTACACCTTC. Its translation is CASSLSRVIYGYTF.

CDR3 protein: CASRGAIALSKLFF. Written as DNA, the CDR3 is TGTGCCAGCAGGGGAGCTATTGCCCTTTCAAAACTGTTTTTT. This chain uses TRBV2 with TRBJ1-4; D is ambiguous. Germline V CDR1 and CDR2: SNHLY, FYNNEI. The CDR3 sequence is 14 residues long. The germline V and J ends were trimmed by 6 bases and 10 bases, with 18 bases remaining between them.

The CDR3 is CASSPTTGNYEQYF. As DNA, the CDR3 is TGTGCCAGCAGCCCTACGACAGGGAACTACGAGCAGTACTTC. The rearrangement links TRBV7-9 to TRBJ2-7, with TRBD1 matching over 7 bases. V lost 5 bases to trimming and J lost 3 bases; unmatched junction nucleotides: 7. The CDR3 is 14 residues long. Germline V lookup: CDR1 SEHNR, CDR2 FQNEAQ (reference sequence).

CDR3 sequence (DNA): TGTGCCAGCAGCTTAGTACAGGGGAGGACTGAAGCTTTCTTT. It codes for CASSLVQGRTEAFF. The rearrangement joins TRBV7-9 to TRBJ1-1, with 7 bases lining up with TRBD1. The CDR3 is made up of 14 amino acids. J gave up 5 bases and V 1 base, and 4 bases lay outside the gene matches. Germline V gene sequence: CDR1 SEHNR, CDR2 FQNEAQ (reference sequence).

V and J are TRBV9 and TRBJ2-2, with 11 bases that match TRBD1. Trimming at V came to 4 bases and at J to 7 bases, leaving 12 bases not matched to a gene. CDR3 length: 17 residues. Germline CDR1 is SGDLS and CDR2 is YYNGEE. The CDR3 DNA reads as TGTGCCAGCAGCCTTCATTCGGGACAGGGGGTAATCGGGGAGCTGTTTTTT. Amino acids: CASSLHSGQGVIGELFF.

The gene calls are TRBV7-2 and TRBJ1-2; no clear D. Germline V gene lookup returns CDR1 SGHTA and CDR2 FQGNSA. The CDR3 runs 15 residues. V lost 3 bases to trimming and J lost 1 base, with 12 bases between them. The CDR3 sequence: CASSFLRFSNYGYTF. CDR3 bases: TGTGCCAGCAGCTTCCTCCGATTCAGTAACTATGGCTACACCTTC.

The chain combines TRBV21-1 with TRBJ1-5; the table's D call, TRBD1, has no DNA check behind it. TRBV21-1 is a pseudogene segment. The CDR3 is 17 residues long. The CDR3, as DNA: TGTGCCAGCAGCATCCCTGGAACAGGACCCAGCAATCAGCCCCAGCATTTT. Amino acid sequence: CASSIPGTGPSNQPQHF.

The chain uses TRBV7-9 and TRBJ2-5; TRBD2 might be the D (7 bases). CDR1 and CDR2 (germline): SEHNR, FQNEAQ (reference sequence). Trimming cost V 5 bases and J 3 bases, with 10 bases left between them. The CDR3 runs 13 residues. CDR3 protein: CASSRGGEETQYF. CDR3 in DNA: TGTGCCAGCAGCAGGGGGGGAGAAGAGACCCAGTACTTC.

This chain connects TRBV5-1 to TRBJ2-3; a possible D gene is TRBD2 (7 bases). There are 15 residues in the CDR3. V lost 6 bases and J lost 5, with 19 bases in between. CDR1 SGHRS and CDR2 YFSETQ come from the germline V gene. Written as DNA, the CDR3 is TGCGCCAGCACCTTACAGGGCCCGGGAGGAGATACGCAGTATTTT. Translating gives CASTLQGPGGDTQYF.

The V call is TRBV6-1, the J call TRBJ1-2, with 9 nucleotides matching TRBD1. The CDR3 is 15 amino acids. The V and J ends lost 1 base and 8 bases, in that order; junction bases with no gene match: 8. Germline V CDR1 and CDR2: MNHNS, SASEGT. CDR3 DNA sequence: TGTGCCAGCAGTGAAGGGCTTTGGGACAGGGCAGGCTACACCTTC. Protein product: CASSEGLWDRAGYTF.

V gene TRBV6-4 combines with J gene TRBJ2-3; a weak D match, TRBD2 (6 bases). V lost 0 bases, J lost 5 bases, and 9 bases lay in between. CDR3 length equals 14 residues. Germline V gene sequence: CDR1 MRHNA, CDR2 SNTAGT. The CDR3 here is CASSDSSAGDTQYF. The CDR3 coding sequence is TGTGCCAGCAGTGACTCCTCAGCGGGAGATACGCAGTATTTT.

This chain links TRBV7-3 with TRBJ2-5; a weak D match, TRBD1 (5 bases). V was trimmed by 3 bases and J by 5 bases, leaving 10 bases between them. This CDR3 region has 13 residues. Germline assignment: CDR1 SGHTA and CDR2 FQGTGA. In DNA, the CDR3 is TGTGCCAGCAGCTTGGCAGGGATTGAGACCCAGTACTTC. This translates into CASSLAGIETQYF.

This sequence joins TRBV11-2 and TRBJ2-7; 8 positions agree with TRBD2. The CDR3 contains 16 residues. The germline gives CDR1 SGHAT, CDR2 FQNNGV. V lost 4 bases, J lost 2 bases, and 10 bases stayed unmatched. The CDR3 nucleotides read TGTGCCAGCAGCTCCCCTAGCGCCGGGAGGGCCTACGAGCAGTACTTC. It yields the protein CASSSPSAGRAYEQYF.

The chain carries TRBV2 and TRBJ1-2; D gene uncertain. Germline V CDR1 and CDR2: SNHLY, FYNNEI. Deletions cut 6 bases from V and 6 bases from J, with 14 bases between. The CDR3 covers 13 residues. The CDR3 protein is CASRYLLGDGYTF. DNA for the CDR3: TGTGCCAGCAGATACTTACTCGGGGATGGCTACACCTTC.

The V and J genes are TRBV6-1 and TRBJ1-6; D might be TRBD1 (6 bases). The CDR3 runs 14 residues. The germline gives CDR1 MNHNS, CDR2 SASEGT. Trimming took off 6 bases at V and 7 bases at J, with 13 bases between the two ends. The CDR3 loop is CASSQQGNNSPLHF. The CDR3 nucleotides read TGTGCCAGCAGCCAACAGGGAAACAATTCACCCCTCCACTTT.

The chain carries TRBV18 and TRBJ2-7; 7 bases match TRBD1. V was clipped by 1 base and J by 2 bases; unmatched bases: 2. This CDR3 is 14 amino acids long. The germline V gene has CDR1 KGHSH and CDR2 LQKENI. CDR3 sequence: CASSPQGAAYEQYF. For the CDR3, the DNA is TGTGCCAGCTCACCACAGGGGGCCGCCTACGAGCAGTACTTC.